The 10 T cell receptor beta chains listed next were all sequenced from one sample in a study of blood T cell repertoires in COVID-19. Method: immunoSEQ multiplex PCR; TCRdb's copy keeps in-frame clones and lacks some. The table shows 430,000 or so clones, with around nine tenths occurring only once. The sample comprised PBMCs or T cells enriched from blood (not recorded which). All receptors derive from a middle-aged woman who had recovered from COVID-19.

J is TRBJ1-2 and V is TRBV9, with D possibly matching TRBD1 (6 bases). The ends were cut back, 3 bases at V and 4 bases at J, with 16 bases in the middle. The CDR3 covers 15 residues. Germline V gene data show CDR1 as SGDLS and CDR2 as YYNGEE. The CDR3 region is CASSGTGTPSYGYTF. CDR3 nucleotide sequence: TGTGCCAGCAGCGGAACCGGGACACCTTCCTATGGCTACACCTTC. Looking up the rest from reference TRBV9 and TRBJ1-2 gives the full variable domain: DSGVTQTPKHLITATGQRVTLRCSPRSGDLSVYWYQQSLDQGLQFLIQYYNGEERAKGNILERFSAQQFPDLHSELNLSSLELGDSALYFCASSGTGTPSYGYTFGSGTRLTVV.

The J gene is TRBJ2-7, the V gene TRBV10-3, with 7 bases lining up with TRBD2. This CDR3 has 16 residues. CDR1 is ENHRY, CDR2 SYGVKD, per germline. The V segment lost 10 bases and the J segment 6 bases; nucleotides outside the gene matches: 21. The CDR3 DNA is TGTGCCACTGAAAACAAAAAGCGGGATACGGCGGGCGAGCAGTACTTC. This sequence encodes CATENKKRDTAGEQYF.

The chain carries TRBV25-1 and TRBJ1-2; 7 nucleotides match TRBD1. Unmatched junction bases numbered 3, after V lost 4 bases and J lost 4 bases. CDR1 is MGHDK and CDR2 is SYGVNS in the germline V gene. The CDR3 has 13 amino acids. CDR3 loop: CASSASGGYGYTF. The DNA for the CDR3 is TGTGCCAGCAGTGCCTCAGGGGGCTATGGCTACACCTTC.

This clone was found a few times. The gene calls are TRBV7-8 and TRBJ1-5; D gene ambiguous. V was pared by 5 bases and J by 0 bases, with 5 bases between. This CDR3 is 13 amino acids long. Germline assignment: CDR1 SGHVS and CDR2 FQNEAQ. The CDR3 protein is CASSAGSNQPQHF. In DNA form, the CDR3 reads TGTGCCAGCAGCGCCGGTAGCAATCAGCCCCAGCATTTT.

The V call is TRBV20-1, the J call TRBJ1-1; no firm D call. CDR1 and CDR2 from the germline V gene are DFQATT and SNEGSKA (reference sequence). The CDR3 contains 12 residues. The V and J ends lost 3 bases and 1 base respectively, with 6 bases between them. CDR3 coding DNA: TGCAGTGCTAGTGCAGGGAACACTGAAGCTTTCTTT. This gives the protein CSASAGNTEAFF.

This chain links TRBV10-3 with TRBJ1-1; D possibly corresponds to TRBD1 (6 bases). Trimming cost V 6 bases and J 1 base, with 9 bases left between them. The CDR3 sequence is 13 residues long. The germline gives CDR1 ENHRY, CDR2 SYGVKD. CDR3 residues: CAIRPQGNTEAFF. CDR3 nucleotides: TGTGCCATCAGGCCACAGGGGAACACTGAAGCTTTCTTT.

This chain links TRBV4-3 with TRBJ2-1; 9 bases agree with TRBD2. In germline, CDR1 is LGHNA, CDR2 YSLEER. This CDR3 comprises 18 residues. With V trimmed by 1 base and J by 6 bases, 13 bases remained unmatched. CDR3 sequence reads: CASSQVVVVAGASNEQFF. CDR3 nucleotides: TGCGCCAGCAGCCAAGTCGTGGTTGTAGCGGGAGCCTCCAATGAGCAGTTCTTC.

This clone was recorded only once. The V call is TRBV10-1, the J call TRBJ1-2, with TRBD1 matching 8 bases. J gave up 6 bases and V 2 bases, and 2 bases lay outside the gene matches. Germline V lookup: CDR1 WNHNN, CDR2 SYGVQD (reference sequence). This CDR3 is 13 amino acids long. CDR3 sequence: CASSEDRGDGYTF. The CDR3 region has the DNA TGCGCCAGCAGTGAGGACAGGGGCGATGGCTACACCTTC.

The chain uses TRBV9 and TRBJ2-3, with 7 bases fitting TRBD2. With V trimmed by 4 bases and J by 2 bases, 10 bases remained unmatched. Per the germline V gene, CDR1 is SGDLS and CDR2 is YYNGEE. The CDR3 consists of 16 residues. Written as DNA, the CDR3 is TGTGCCAGCAGCATCGGACTAGAGTCCTACACAGATACGCAGTATTTT. This codes for CASSIGLESYTDTQYF.

The V gene is TRBV2, the J gene TRBJ2-7; TRBD1 aligns across 11 bases. The J segment lost 5 bases and the V segment lost 5 bases, leaving 11 bases of the junction unmatched. From germline, CDR1 is SNHLY and CDR2 FYNNEI. The CDR3 is made up of 16 amino acids. CDR3 protein: CASSRTSGTGGHEQYF. CDR3 coding DNA: TGTGCCAGCAGTAGAACCTCCGGGACAGGGGGACACGAGCAGTACTTC.